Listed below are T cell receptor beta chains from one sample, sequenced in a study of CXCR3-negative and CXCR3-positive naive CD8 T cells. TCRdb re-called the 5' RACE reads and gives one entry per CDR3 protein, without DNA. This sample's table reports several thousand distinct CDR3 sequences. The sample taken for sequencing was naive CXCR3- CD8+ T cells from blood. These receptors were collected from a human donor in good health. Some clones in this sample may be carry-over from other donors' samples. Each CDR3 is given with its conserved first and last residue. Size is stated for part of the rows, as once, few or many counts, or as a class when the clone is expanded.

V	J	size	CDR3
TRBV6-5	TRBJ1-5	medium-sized	CASSGTGFSQPQHF
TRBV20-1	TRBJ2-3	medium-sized	CSANPLLAGVLDTQYF
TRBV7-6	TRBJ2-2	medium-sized	CASSLAGRGTSSGELFF
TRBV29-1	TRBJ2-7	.	CSVEMPSSYEQYF
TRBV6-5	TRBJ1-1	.	CASSPQGLGYQEAFF
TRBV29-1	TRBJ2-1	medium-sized	CSAPGLAFYNEQFF
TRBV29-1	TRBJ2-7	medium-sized	CSVSVRDQAAYEQYF
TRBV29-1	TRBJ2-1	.	CSALPGPNNEQFF
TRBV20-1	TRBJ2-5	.	CSAPPQGGETQYF
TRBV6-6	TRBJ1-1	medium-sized	CASSYSIGEGAPQTEAFF
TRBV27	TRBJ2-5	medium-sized	CASSLQWGETQYF
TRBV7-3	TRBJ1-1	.	CASSLPQGIPQEAFF
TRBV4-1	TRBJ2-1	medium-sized	CASSQLAGTSIYNEQFF
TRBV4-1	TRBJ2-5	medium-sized	CASSQEGTGGRETQYF
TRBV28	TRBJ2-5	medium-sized	CASSFVQGGETQYF
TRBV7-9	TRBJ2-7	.	CASSPGTREQYF
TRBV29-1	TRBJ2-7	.	CSVESSYEQYF
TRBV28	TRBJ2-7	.	CASSPLTDQFHEQYF
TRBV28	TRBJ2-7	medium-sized	CASSLASGSSEQYF
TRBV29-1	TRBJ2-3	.	CSGTSGDTDTQYF
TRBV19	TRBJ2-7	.	CASSIGPERAYEQYF
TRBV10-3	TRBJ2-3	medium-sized	CAIRTSGTPDTQYF
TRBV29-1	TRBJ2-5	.	CSVVQFLRVVQETQYF
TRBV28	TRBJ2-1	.	CAITPGLAGGPSFYNEQFF
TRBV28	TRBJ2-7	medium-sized	CASTLGGTSGYEQYF
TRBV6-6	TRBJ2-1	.	CASSYNDQSGEFF
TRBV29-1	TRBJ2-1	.	CSVEDRDRVNEQFF
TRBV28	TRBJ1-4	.	CASSRPRQSGVEKLFF
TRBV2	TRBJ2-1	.	CASSSLAGHNEQFF
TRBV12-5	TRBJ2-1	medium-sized	CASGFEDSNEQFF
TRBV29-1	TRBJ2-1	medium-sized	CSVASGTSWNEQFF
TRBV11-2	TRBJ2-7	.	CASSLDQYEQYF
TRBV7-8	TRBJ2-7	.	CASSLAEGLAGTYEQYF
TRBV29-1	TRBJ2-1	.	CSVEEGGLPWNEQFF
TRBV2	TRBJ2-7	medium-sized	CASSDSTSGNSSYEQYF
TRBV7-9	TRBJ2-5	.	CASSPPSGTKETQYF
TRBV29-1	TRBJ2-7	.	CSVSTGTYEQYF
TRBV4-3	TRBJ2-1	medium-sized	CASTQGQGFSNEQFF
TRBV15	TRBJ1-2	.	CATSPDRGNYGYTF
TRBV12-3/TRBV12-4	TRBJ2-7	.	CASSSFSSYEQYF
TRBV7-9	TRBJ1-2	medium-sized	CASSIPGRQNYGYTF
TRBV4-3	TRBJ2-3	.	CASSHEVAGSETDTQYF
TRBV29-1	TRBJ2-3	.	CSSGGQNTDTQYF
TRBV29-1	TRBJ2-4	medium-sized	CSVETGVGNIQYF
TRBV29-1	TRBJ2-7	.	CSVESQSSYEQYF
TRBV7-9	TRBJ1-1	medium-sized	CASSSLVHGGLKGTTEAFF
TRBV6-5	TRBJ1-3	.	CASSYGQGVGNTIYF
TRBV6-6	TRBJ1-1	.	CASIIQLVAFF
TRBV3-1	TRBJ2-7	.	CASSQEVGVFPSYEQYF
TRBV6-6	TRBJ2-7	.	CASIPTPVSYEQYF
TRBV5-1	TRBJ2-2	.	CASSEGRRNTGELFF